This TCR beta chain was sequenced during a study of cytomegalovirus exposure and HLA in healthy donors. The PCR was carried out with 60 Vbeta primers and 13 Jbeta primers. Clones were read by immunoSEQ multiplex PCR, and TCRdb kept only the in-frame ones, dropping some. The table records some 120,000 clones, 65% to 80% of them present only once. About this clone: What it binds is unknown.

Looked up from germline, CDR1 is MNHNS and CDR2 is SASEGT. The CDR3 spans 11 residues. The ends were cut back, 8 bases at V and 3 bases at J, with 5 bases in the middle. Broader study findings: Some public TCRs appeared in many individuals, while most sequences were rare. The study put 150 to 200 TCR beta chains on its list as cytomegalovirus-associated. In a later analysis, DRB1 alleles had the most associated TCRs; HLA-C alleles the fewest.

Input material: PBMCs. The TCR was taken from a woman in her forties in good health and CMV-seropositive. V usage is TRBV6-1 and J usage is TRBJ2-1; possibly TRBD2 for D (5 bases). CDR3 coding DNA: TGTGCCAGCGACTACTACAATGAGCAGTTCTTC. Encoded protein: CASDYYNEQFF.